The 26 T cell receptor beta chains below were found in one sample sequenced in a study of regulatory T cells in long-lasting Graves disease. The sample's time point: persistent/refractory GD, antithyroid drugs over 5 years with positive TRAb. There was RNA extracted from PBMCs, and the TCR library was made from it. CDR3 regions were amplified by Arm-PCR using iRepertoire HTBI primers to build TCR beta libraries. One entry per CDR3 protein results from TCRdb running MiXCR on the multiplex PCR reads. Of hundreds of thousands of distinct CDR3 sequences in the sample, about 20% were seen once. Material: peripheral blood mononuclear cells (PBMCs), obtained when the disease was refractory, from a patient treated with antithyroid drugs. The receptors derive from a female donor with Graves disease.

This clonotype was counted many times. V usage is TRBV7-8 and J usage is TRBJ1-2; D is uncertain. Germline V gene data show CDR1 as SGHVS and CDR2 as FQNEAQ. V lost 5 bases to trimming and J lost 3 bases, with 10 bases between them. The CDR3 covers 13 residues. CDR3 coding DNA: TGTGCCAGCAGCCACCTAGCGGACTATGGCTACACCTTC. It codes for CASSHLADYGYTF.

This clonotype has more than one count but fewer than ten. The gene calls are TRBV20-1 and TRBJ2-7; unclear D gene. Trimming shortened V by 1 base and J by 2 bases, and 12 bases separated the two germline ends. The germline V gene has CDR1 DFQATT and CDR2 SNEGSKA (reference sequence). The CDR3 loop spans 14 amino acids. CDR3 sequence: CSARVPDLAYEQYF. CDR3 in DNA: TGCAGTGCTAGAGTACCGGATTTGGCCTACGAGCAGTACTTC.

At least ten counts were recorded for this clonotype. The chain is built from TRBV28 and TRBJ2-7, with 9 bases that match TRBD2. This CDR3 has 16 residues. Germline-derived CDR1 and CDR2 are MDHEN and SYDVKM. The V gene end was trimmed by 5 bases and the J gene end by 5 bases; junction bases not matched to a gene: 13. CDR3 nucleotide sequence: TGTGCCAGCAGTAAACCACTGATAGCGGGAGCTGACGAGCAGTACTTC. Its translation is CASSKPLIAGADEQYF.

This clonotype has a count of ten or more. The V gene is TRBV27, the J gene TRBJ2-7; D not resolved. CDR3 length equals 13 residues. Germline V gives CDR1 MNHEY, CDR2 SMNVEV (reference sequence). Deletions cut 3 bases from V and 4 bases from J, with 10 bases between. The CDR3 DNA reads as TGTGCCAGCAGTTTGCGACACAAATACGAGCAGTACTTC. Translated: CASSLRHKYEQYF.

The table lists this clonotype with a count of one. The J gene is TRBJ2-7, the V gene TRBV5-1, with 7 nucleotides matching TRBD2. This CDR3 is 14 amino acids long. The germline V gene has CDR1 SGHRS and CDR2 YFSETQ. Losses at the gene ends were 3 bases for V and 3 bases for J; bases not matched to a gene: 6. The CDR3 region has the DNA TGCGCCAGCAGCTCTCTGAGCGGGGTCTACGAGCAGTACTTC. Protein product: CASSSLSGVYEQYF.

This clonotype showed up many times. V usage is TRBV6-1 and J usage is TRBJ1-1, with D unresolved. The V end was cut by 4 bases, the J end by 3 bases, with 9 bases between. This CDR3 region has 13 residues. Germline assignment: CDR1 MNHNS and CDR2 SASEGT. DNA for the CDR3: TGTGCCAGCAGTGCACTTCTGGACACTGAAGCTTTCTTT. It encodes CASSALLDTEAFF.

The rearrangement uses TRBV12-3 or TRBV12-4 and TRBJ2-5, with D possibly called TRBD1 or TRBD2 (6 bases each). Trimming took off 6 bases at V and 4 bases at J, with 21 bases between the two ends. The CDR3 extends over 16 amino acids. CDR3 coding DNA: TGTGCCAGCAGCAACGGTGGGGGCGCGGGGACAGAGACCCAGTACTTC. This gives the protein CASSNGGGAGTETQYF.

This clonotype was counted ten times or more. The chain recombines TRBV6-2 or TRBV6-3 with TRBJ1-2; 7 bases agree with TRBD1. The CDR3 consists of 14 residues. Trimming at V came to 0 bases and at J to 2 bases, leaving 0 bases not matched to a gene. The germline CDR1 and CDR2 sequences are MNHEY and SVGEGT. The CDR3 sequence: CASSYSQGNYGYTF. The DNA of the CDR3 is TGTGCCAGCAGTTACTCACAGGGGAACTATGGCTACACCTTC.

The chain carries TRBV18 and TRBJ2-1, with D hard to call. Trimming took 6 bases from V and 5 from J, leaving 14 bases between them. Germline V gene data show CDR1 as KGHSH and CDR2 as LQKENI. This CDR3 comprises 14 residues. The CDR3 nucleotides are TGTGCCAGCTCTCCCCCCGTTTCAGACAATGAGCAGTTCTTC. This sequence encodes CASSPPVSDNEQFF.

V is TRBV28 and J is TRBJ2-1; 11 positions match TRBD1. CDR3 length: 16 amino acids. CDR1 and CDR2 (germline): MDHEN, SYDVKM. J was trimmed by 8 bases and V by 7 bases; bases with no gene match: 13. For the CDR3, the DNA is TGTGCCAGCACCACCCCCCGGACAGGGGGCCTCCATGAGCAGTTCTTC. Its protein product is CASTTPRTGGLHEQFF.

This clonotype was picked up many times. This rearrangement joins TRBV20-1 to TRBJ1-5; 7 nucleotides match TRBD1. The CDR3 totals 15 residues. The germline V gene has CDR1 DFQATT and CDR2 SNEGSKA (reference sequence). The V segment lost 5 bases and the J segment 3 bases; nucleotides outside the gene matches: 10. The CDR3 here is CSASSGGQPNQPQHF. The CDR3 DNA is TGCAGTGCTTCCTCAGGGGGGCAGCCCAATCAGCCCCAGCATTTT.

The chain recombines TRBV20-1 with TRBJ2-3; no clear D gene. The V and J ends lost 4 bases and 4 bases respectively, with 9 bases between them. Germline lookup yields CDR1 DFQATT and CDR2 SNEGSKA (reference sequence). This CDR3 region has 12 residues. Here the CDR3 reads CSANGRADTQYF. Written as DNA, the CDR3 is TGCAGTGCTAACGGACGGGCAGATACGCAGTATTTT.

This clonotype was counted ten times or more. The rearrangement links TRBV10-3 to TRBJ1-4; D not resolved. In germline, CDR1 is ENHRY, CDR2 SYGVKD. V lost 5 bases, J lost 0 bases, and 7 bases lay in between. The CDR3 totals 14 residues. The CDR3 sequence: CAISLGATNEKLFF. In DNA, the CDR3 is TGTGCCATCAGTCTTGGGGCAACTAATGAAAAACTGTTTTTT.

This clonotype has at least ten counts. This chain joins TRBV15 and TRBJ1-5; D may be TRBD1 (6 bases). The CDR3 extends over 14 amino acids. Germline V lookup: CDR1 LNHNV, CDR2 YYDKDF (reference sequence). The V gene lost 4 bases and the J gene lost 6 bases, with 13 bases spanning the gap. The CDR3 DNA reads as TGTGCCACCAGCACAGGACAGACGAGTCAGCCCCAGCATTTT. Protein: CATSTGQTSQPQHF.

This clonotype was observed at least ten times. The rearrangement links TRBV6-5 to TRBJ2-7, with D tentatively TRBD1 (6 bases). Germline CDR1 MNHEY, CDR2 SVGAGI. The CDR3 length is 13 residues. V lost 3 bases, J lost 3 bases, and 9 bases lay in between. CDR3 sequence reads: CASSYPDSYEQYF. CDR3 coding DNA: TGTGCCAGCAGTTATCCGGACAGCTACGAGCAGTACTTC.

This clonotype was observed at least ten times. The genes are TRBV12-3 or TRBV12-4 and TRBJ2-2; D is uncertain. The CDR3 extends over 17 amino acids. V shed 0 bases and J shed 3 bases, with 14 bases lying between them. CDR3 sequence (DNA): TGTGCCAGCAGTTTAGCGAGTCTGGCAGGATACACCGGGGAGCTGTTTTTT. Translation gives CASSLASLAGYTGELFF.

This clonotype was recorded at least ten times. This chain connects TRBV29-1 to TRBJ1-2; 9 nucleotides align to TRBD1. Per the germline V gene, CDR1 is SQVTM and CDR2 is ANQGSEA. This CDR3 has 16 residues. Trimming removed 4 bases from V and 3 bases from J; junction bases left unmatched: 12. The CDR3 region has the DNA TGCAGCGTTGGATGGGGGGGGACAGGGAGGGACTATGGCTACACCTTC. Encoded protein: CSVGWGGTGRDYGYTF.

Note on this clonotype: Mismatch with germline at one junction end may stem from a read error. The chain couples TRBV28 to TRBJ2-5; the D gene is possibly TRBD2 (6 bases). Germline-derived CDR1 and CDR2 are MDHEN and SYDVKM. The CDR3 extends over 18 amino acids. The CDR3 DNA sequence: TGTGCCAGCAGCTTGGGGGGATCCCAGGACACCCCCCAAAAGACCCAGTACTTC. It yields the protein CASSLGGSQDTPQKTQYF. Combining the CDR3 with reference TRBV28 and TRBJ2-5 gives the whole variable domain DVKVTQSSRYLVKRTGEKVFLECVQDMDHENMFWYRQDPGLGLRLIYFSYDVKMKEKGDIPEGYSVSREKKERFSLILESASTNQTSMYLCASSLGGSQDTPQKTQYFGPGTRLLVL.

In its sample, this clonotype was seen a few times. The chain's CDR3 is CAWRGGFLSYEQYF. In DNA form, the CDR3 reads TGTGCCTGGCGGGGGGGTTTTCTCTCCTACGAGCAGTACTTC. V usage is TRBV30 and J usage is TRBJ2-7; TRBD2 agrees at 8 bases. Per germline, CDR1 GTSNPN and CDR2 SVGIG (reference sequence). The length of the CDR3 is 14 residues. Unmatched junction bases numbered 6, after V lost 5 bases and J lost 0 bases.

This clonotype was counted many times. V usage is TRBV18 and J usage is TRBJ1-2; the D is unclear. The CDR3 is made up of 12 amino acids. From germline, CDR1 is KGHSH and CDR2 LQKENI. V was trimmed by 2 bases and J by 10 bases, leaving 11 bases between them. CDR3 in DNA: TGTGCCAGCTCACCAAAGGGAGATCTCTACACCTTC. This gives the protein CASSPKGDLYTF.

This sequence joins TRBV6-1 and TRBJ2-7; D is possibly TRBD2 (5 bases). V was clipped by 2 bases and J by 0 bases, with 14 bases between them. Germline lookup yields CDR1 MNHNS and CDR2 SASEGT. The CDR3 has 16 amino acids. The CDR3 region has the DNA TGTGCCAGCAGTGAAATAGGACTCGCGATCTCCTACGAGCAGTACTTC. Protein: CASSEIGLAISYEQYF.

The chain employs TRBV25-1 and TRBJ1-2, with D uncertain. V lost 5 bases to trimming and J lost 4 bases, with 5 bases between them. Germline CDR1 and CDR2: MGHDK and SYGVNS. CDR3 length equals 11 residues. This chain's CDR3 is CASSLLYGYTF. The DNA for the CDR3 is TGTGCCAGCAGTCTGCTCTATGGCTACACCTTC.

The chain carries TRBV29-1 and TRBJ1-3; 8 bases map to TRBD1. Germline lookup yields CDR1 SQVTM and CDR2 ANQGSEA. The CDR3 has 13 residues. The V and J ends lost 6 bases and 2 bases, in that order; junction bases with no gene match: 3. CDR3: CSVQGATGNTIYF. CDR3 nucleotide sequence: TGCAGCGTCCAGGGGGCAACTGGAAACACCATATATTTT.

This clonotype was detected only a few times. The gene calls are TRBV27 and TRBJ2-1; TRBD2 matches at 10 bases. Trimming cost V 6 bases and J 7 bases; bases outside gene matches: 15. In germline, CDR1 is MNHEY, CDR2 SMNVEV (reference sequence). The CDR3 sequence is 17 residues long. CDR3 loop: CASSSSKSGRAQNEQFF. In nucleotides, the CDR3 is TGTGCCAGCAGCTCCTCTAAAAGCGGGAGGGCCCAGAATGAGCAGTTCTTC.

This clonotype was recorded a few times. This chain links TRBV7-9 with TRBJ1-5; D is undetermined. The CDR3 is 12 residues long. Trimming pared 3 bases from V and 9 bases from J, leaving 9 bases between. The germline V gene encodes CDR1 SEHNR and CDR2 FQNEAQ (reference sequence). The CDR3 protein is CASSLLEGPQHF. In DNA form, the CDR3 reads TGTGCCAGCAGCTTGCTGGAGGGGCCCCAGCATTTT.

The rearrangement joins TRBV11-2 to TRBJ1-5; no reliable D call. This CDR3 is built from 14 residues. V gave up 4 bases and J gave up 2 bases, with 9 bases separating them. Germline CDR1 and CDR2: SGHAT and FQNNGV. The CDR3 DNA is TGTGCCAGCAGCTCCAGCGCTGGCAATCAGCCCCAGCATTTT. Translation gives CASSSSAGNQPQHF.